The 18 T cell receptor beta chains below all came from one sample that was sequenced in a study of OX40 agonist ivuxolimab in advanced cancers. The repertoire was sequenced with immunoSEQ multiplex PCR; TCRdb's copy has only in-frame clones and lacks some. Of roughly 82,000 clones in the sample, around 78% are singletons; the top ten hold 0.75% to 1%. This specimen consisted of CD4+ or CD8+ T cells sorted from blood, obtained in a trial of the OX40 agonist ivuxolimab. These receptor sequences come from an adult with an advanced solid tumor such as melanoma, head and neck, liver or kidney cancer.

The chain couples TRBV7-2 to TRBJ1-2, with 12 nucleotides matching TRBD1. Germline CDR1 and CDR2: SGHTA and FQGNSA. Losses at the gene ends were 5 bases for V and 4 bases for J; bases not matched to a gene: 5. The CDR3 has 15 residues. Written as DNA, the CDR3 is TGTGCCAGCAGCCCCGGGACAGGGGGCGTCTATGGCTACACCTTC. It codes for CASSPGTGGVYGYTF.

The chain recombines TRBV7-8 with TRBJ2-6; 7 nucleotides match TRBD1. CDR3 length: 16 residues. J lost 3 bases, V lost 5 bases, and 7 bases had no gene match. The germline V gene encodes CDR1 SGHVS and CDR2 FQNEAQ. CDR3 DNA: TGTGCCAGCAGCCCTAGAACAGGGGTTGGGGCCAACGTCCTGACTTTC. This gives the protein CASSPRTGVGANVLTF.

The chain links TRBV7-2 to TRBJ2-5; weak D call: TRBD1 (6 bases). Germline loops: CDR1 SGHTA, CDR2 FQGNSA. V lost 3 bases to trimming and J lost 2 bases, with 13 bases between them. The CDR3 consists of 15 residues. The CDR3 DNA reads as TGTGCCAGCAGCTTCAATCCACAGGGACAAGAGACCCAGTACTTC. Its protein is CASSFNPQGQETQYF.

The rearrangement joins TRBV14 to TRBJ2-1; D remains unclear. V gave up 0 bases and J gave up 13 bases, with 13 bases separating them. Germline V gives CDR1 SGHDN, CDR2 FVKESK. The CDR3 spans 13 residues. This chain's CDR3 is CASSQEARSFQFF. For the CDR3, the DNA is TGTGCCAGCAGCCAAGAAGCGAGATCCTTCCAGTTCTTC.

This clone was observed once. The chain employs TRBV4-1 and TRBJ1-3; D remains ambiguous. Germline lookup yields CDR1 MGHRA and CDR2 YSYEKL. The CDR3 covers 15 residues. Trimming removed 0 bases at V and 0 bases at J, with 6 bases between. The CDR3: CASSQDRSSGNTIYF. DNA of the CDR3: TGCGCCAGCAGCCAAGACAGGAGCTCTGGAAACACCATATATTTT.

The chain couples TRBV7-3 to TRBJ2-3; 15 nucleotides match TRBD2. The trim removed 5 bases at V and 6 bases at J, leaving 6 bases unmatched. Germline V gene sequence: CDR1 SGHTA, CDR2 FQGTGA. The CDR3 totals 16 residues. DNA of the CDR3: TGTGCCAGCAGCCCACGGACTAGCGGGGGGGCGGATACGCAGTATTTT. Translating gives CASSPRTSGGADTQYF.

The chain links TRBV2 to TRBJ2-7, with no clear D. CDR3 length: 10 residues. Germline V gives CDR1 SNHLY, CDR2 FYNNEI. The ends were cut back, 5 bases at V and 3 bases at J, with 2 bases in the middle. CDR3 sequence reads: CASSYYEQYF. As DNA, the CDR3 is TGTGCCAGCAGTTACTACGAGCAGTACTTC.

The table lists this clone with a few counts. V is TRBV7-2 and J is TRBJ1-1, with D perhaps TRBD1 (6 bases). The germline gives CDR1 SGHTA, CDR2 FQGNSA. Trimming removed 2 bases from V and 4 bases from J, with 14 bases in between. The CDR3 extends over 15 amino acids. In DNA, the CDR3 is TGTGCCAGCAGCTTACTGGGGGGGCAAAGCACTGAAGCTTTCTTT. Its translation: CASSLLGGQSTEAFF.

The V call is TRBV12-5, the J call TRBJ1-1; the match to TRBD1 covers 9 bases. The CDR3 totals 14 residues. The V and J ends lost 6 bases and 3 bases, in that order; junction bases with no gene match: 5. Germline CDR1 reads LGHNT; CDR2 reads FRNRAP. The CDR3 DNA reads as TGTGCTAGTGGCTCGGGACAGGGTTACACTGAAGCTTTCTTT. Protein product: CASGSGQGYTEAFF.

As DNA, the CDR3 is TGTGCCTGGGAGCTAAGCACAGATACGCAGTATTTT. Its protein product is CAWELSTDTQYF. This chain uses TRBV30 with TRBJ2-3; D is uncertain. V shed 5 bases and J shed 0 bases, with 6 bases lying between them. CDR3 length: 12 residues. Germline CDR1 reads GTSNPN; CDR2 reads SVGIG (reference sequence).

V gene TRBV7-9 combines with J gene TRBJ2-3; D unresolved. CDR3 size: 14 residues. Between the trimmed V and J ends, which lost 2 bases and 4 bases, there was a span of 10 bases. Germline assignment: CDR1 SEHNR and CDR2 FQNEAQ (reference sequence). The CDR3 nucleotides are TGTGCCAGCAGCTTAAACCTTAATTCAGATACGCAGTATTTT. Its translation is CASSLNLNSDTQYF.

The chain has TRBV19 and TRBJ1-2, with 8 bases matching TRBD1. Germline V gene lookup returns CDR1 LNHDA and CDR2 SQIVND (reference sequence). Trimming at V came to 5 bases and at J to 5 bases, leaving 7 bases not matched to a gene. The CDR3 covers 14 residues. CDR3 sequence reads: CASSPQDRDYGYTF. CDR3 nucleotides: TGTGCCAGTAGTCCACAGGACAGGGATTATGGCTACACCTTC.

The CDR3 sequence: CASSFPQGPTGNTIYF. The CDR3 bases are TGTGCCAGCAGCTTTCCCCAGGGACCCACCGGAAACACCATATATTTT. This rearrangement joins TRBV7-9 to TRBJ1-3; tentatively, D is TRBD1 (5 bases). V was trimmed by 3 bases and J by 4 bases, leaving 16 bases between them. CDR3 length: 16 residues. CDR1 and CDR2 (germline): SEHNR, FQNEAQ (reference sequence).

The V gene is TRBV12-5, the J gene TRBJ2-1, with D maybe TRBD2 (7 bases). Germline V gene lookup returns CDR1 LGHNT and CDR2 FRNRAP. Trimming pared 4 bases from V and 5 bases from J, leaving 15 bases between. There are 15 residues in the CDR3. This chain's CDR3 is CASGSGGGVNNEQFF. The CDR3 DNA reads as TGTGCTAGTGGTTCCGGCGGGGGCGTAAACAATGAGCAGTTCTTC.

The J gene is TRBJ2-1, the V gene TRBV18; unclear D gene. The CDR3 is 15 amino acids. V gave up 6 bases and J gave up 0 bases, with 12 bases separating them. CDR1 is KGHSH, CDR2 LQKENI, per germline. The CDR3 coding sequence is TGTGCCAGCTCTCCTTCCTCCCGCTCCTACAATGAGCAGTTCTTC. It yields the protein CASSPSSRSYNEQFF.

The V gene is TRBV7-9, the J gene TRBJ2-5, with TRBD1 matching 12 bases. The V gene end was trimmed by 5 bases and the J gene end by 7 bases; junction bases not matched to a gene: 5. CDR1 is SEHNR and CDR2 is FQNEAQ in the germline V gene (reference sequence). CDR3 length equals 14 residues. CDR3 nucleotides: TGTGCCAGCAGCCGGGGACAGGGGGCCGGGACCCAGTACTTC. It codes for CASSRGQGAGTQYF.

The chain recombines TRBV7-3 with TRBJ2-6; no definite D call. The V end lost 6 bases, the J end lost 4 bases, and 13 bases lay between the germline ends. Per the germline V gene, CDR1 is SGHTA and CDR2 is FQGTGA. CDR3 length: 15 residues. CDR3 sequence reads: CASSLTSSGANVLTF. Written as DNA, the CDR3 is TGTGCCAGCAGTCTCACTTCTTCCGGGGCCAACGTCCTGACTTTC.

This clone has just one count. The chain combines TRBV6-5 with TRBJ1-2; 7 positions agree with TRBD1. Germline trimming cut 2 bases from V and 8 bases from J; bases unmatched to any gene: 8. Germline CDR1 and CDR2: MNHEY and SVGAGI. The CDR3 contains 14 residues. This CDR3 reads CASSYAEGAPGYTF. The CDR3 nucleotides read TGTGCCAGCAGTTACGCGGAGGGGGCGCCGGGCTACACCTTC.